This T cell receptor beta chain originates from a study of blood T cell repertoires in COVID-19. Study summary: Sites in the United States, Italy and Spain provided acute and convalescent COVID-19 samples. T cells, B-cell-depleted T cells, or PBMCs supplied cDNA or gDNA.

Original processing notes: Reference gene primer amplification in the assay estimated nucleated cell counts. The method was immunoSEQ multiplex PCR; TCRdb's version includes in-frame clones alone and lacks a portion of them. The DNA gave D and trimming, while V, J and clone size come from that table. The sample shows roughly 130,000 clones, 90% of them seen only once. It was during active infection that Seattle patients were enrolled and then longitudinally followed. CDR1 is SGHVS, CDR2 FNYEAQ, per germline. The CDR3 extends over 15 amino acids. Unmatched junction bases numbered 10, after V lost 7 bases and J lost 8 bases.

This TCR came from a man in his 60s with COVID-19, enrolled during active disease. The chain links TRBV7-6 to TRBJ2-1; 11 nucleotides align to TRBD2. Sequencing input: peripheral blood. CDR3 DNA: TGTGCCAGCAACCCGGGGACTAGCGGTGAGGATGAGCAGTTCTTC. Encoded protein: CASNPGTSGEDEQFF.